Below, 15 T cell receptor beta chains from the same sample are listed, as sequenced in a study of response to subunit inactivated influenza vaccine. TCRdb re-derived calls from the RT-PCR reads in MiXCR, one entry per CDR3 protein. The sample has fewer than 700,000 distinct CDR3 sequences, roughly 13% seen once. Here the sequenced sample was PBMCs from blood, taken about 40 days after vaccination. The origin of the receptors is a man aged 45-65 years who received an inactivated influenza vaccine.

This clonotype has a handful of counts. The V and J genes are TRBV27 and TRBJ2-3, with TRBD2 identical over 10 bases. Germline CDR1 and CDR2: MNHEY and SMNVEV (reference sequence). Losses at the gene ends were 7 bases for V and 3 bases for J; bases not matched to a gene: 7. There are 15 residues in the CDR3. Here the CDR3 DNA reads TGTGCCAGCACGAATAGCGGGAGGTATACAGATACGCAGTATTTT. It translates to CASTNSGRYTDTQYF.

The rearrangement uses TRBV28 and TRBJ1-6; 7 nucleotides agree with TRBD1. The CDR3 spans 16 residues. J was trimmed by 9 bases and V by 2 bases; bases with no gene match: 10. Germline CDR1 and CDR2: MDHEN and SYDVKM. The CDR3 loop reads CASSLGTVIKSSPLHF. The CDR3 bases are TGTGCCAGCAGTTTAGGGACAGTGATTAAGTCTTCACCCCTCCACTTT.

This clonotype showed up many times. V gene TRBV11-2 combines with J gene TRBJ2-7, with 7 positions matching TRBD1. V shed 4 bases, J shed 13 bases, and the junction held 10 bases outside the gene matches. CDR1 and CDR2 from the germline V gene are SGHAT and FQNNGV. The CDR3 consists of 12 residues. The CDR3 here is CASSYLGQAPYF. DNA of the CDR3: TGTGCCAGCAGCTACCTAGGACAGGCTCCCTACTTC. The full variable domain, completed using reference TRBV11-2 and TRBJ2-7, is EAGVAQSPRYKIIEKRQSVAFWCNPISGHATLYWYQQILGQGPKLLIQFQNNGVVDDSQLPKDRFSAERLKGVDSTLKIQPAKLEDSAVYLCASSYLGQAPYFGPGTRLTVT.

The CDR3 DNA reads TGTGCCAGCAGTTTACGAAGCGGGAGGGGGGCAGATACGCAGTATTTT. Translation: CASSLRSGRGADTQYF. The chain couples TRBV28 to TRBJ2-3; TRBD2 matches 10 bases. The ends lost 2 bases at V and 4 bases at J; junction bases unmatched: 6. The CDR3 spans 16 residues. Per the germline V gene, CDR1 is MDHEN and CDR2 is SYDVKM.

This clonotype occurred a few times. This sequence joins TRBV4-1 and TRBJ2-3; D may match TRBD1 or TRBD2 (5 bases each). The CDR3 contains 17 residues. Trimming took off 1 base at V and 5 bases at J, with 19 bases between the two ends. Looked up from germline, CDR1 is MGHRA and CDR2 is YSYEKL. This CDR3 is CASSQVGPWGSGDTQYF. CDR3 coding DNA: TGCGCCAGCAGCCAAGTCGGCCCGTGGGGGAGTGGAGATACGCAGTATTTT.

This clonotype was seen a handful of times. This chain connects TRBV10-3 to TRBJ1-2; a possible D gene is TRBD1 (5 bases). CDR3 length: 13 residues. The V gene's germline CDR1 is ENHRY and CDR2 SYGVKD. Trimming cost V 8 bases and J 5 bases, with 15 bases left between them. In DNA, the CDR3 is TGTGCCATCGCTGCCGACAGCCAATATGGCTACACCTTC. Translated: CAIAADSQYGYTF.

This chain connects TRBV20-1 to TRBJ1-1; D is possibly TRBD1 (5 bases). V lost 5 bases to trimming and J lost 8 bases, with 18 bases between them. CDR1 is DFQATT, CDR2 SNEGSKA, per germline (reference sequence). This CDR3 is 13 amino acids long. For the CDR3, the DNA is TGCAGTGCTGTTGACAGAGCCGATATCGAAGCTTTCTTT. Translated: CSAVDRADIEAFF.

This clonotype has only a few counts. The V and J genes are TRBV12-3 or TRBV12-4 and TRBJ1-1, with 7 bases aligning to TRBD1. Germline trimming cut 2 bases from V and 4 bases from J; bases unmatched to any gene: 4. This CDR3 region has 14 residues. The CDR3 is CASSLQAGGTEAFF. In DNA, the CDR3 is TGTGCCAGCAGTTTACAAGCAGGGGGCACTGAAGCTTTCTTT.

The chain employs TRBV11-2 and TRBJ2-5, with D unresolved. Germline values: CDR1 SGHAT, CDR2 FQNNGV. V was clipped by 5 bases and J by 4 bases, with 14 bases between them. The length of the CDR3 is 14 residues. The CDR3 nucleotides are TGTGCCAGCAGCCGAAATGTGTATCGAGAGACCCAGTACTTC. It translates to CASSRNVYRETQYF.

In its sample, this clonotype was seen many times. The gene calls are TRBV12-3 or TRBV12-4 and TRBJ2-2; no clear D. The CDR3 runs to 13 residues. The V gene lost 3 bases and the J gene lost 5 bases, with 7 bases spanning the gap. Written as DNA, the CDR3 is TGTGCCAGCAGTTTTTCCAGTACCGGGGAGCTGTTTTTT. As protein: CASSFSSTGELFF.

This clonotype was seen many times. The rearrangement joins TRBV20-1 to TRBJ2-5; 9 nucleotides line up with TRBD1. Losses at the gene ends were 3 bases for V and 2 bases for J; bases not matched to a gene: 10. Germline lookup yields CDR1 DFQATT and CDR2 SNEGSKA (reference sequence). The CDR3 sequence is 16 residues long. CDR3 amino acids: CSARDRDRAPQETQYF. In DNA, the CDR3 is TGCAGTGCTAGGGACCGGGACAGGGCCCCACAAGAGACCCAGTACTTC.

This chain joins TRBV5-1 and TRBJ1-2; the D gene is possibly TRBD1 (6 bases). Looked up from germline, CDR1 is SGHRS and CDR2 is YFSETQ. Trimming left V 2 bases short and J 5 bases short, with 13 bases between. The CDR3 covers 14 residues. CDR3 sequence (DNA): TGCGCCAGCAGCTTCCGGGACAACTCTTATGGCTACACCTTC. This encodes CASSFRDNSYGYTF. Supplemented by reference TRBV5-1 and TRBJ1-2, the full variable domain reads KAGVTQTPRYLIKTRGQQVTLSCSPISGHRSVSWYQQTPGQGLQFLFEYFSETQRNKGNFPGRFSGRQFSNSRSEMNVSTLELGDSALYLCASSFRDNSYGYTFGSGTRLTVV.

This clonotype was counted only a few times. The chain has TRBV27 and TRBJ2-3, with D unresolved. Germline CDR1 reads MNHEY; CDR2 reads SMNVEV (reference sequence). V was clipped by 6 bases and J by 0 bases, with 7 bases between them. The CDR3 has 13 residues. CDR3 loop: CASSQISTDTQYF. Written as DNA, the CDR3 is TGTGCCAGCAGCCAGATTAGCACAGATACGCAGTATTTT.

The gene calls are TRBV11-2 and TRBJ2-2, with D possibly TRBD1 on 5 matching bases. Germline assignment: CDR1 SGHAT and CDR2 FQNNGV. V lost 5 bases and J lost 5, with 24 bases in between. This CDR3 region has 18 residues. The CDR3 reads CASSRSRVGVVGTGELFF. The CDR3 coding sequence is TGTGCCAGCAGCCGAAGCCGTGTAGGGGTCGTGGGGACCGGGGAGCTGTTTTTT.

A few counts support this clonotype. The chain carries TRBV6-1 and TRBJ2-5; perhaps D is TRBD1 or TRBD2 (6 bases each). The V end lost 8 bases, the J end lost 3 bases, and 10 bases lay between the germline ends. The CDR3 has 12 amino acids. CDR1 is MNHNS and CDR2 is SASEGT in the germline V gene. The CDR3 reads CASWGAEETQYF. CDR3 bases: TGTGCCAGCTGGGGGGCCGAAGAGACCCAGTACTTC.